This T cell receptor (beta chain) comes out of a study of cytomegalovirus exposure and HLA in healthy donors. Study details: In an early release, HLA-typed donors contributed tens of millions of unique TCR sequences. Findings and limits, study-wide: Indistinguishability led to the exclusion of some V segments, TRBV6-2 and TRBV6-3 included. The HLA-A and HLA-B alleles of most subjects were reportedly predicted accurately from TCR beta sequences. Common viral pathogens (according to a later analysis) appeared linked to several of the most significant clusters.

This clone occurred a few times. The antigen remains undetermined. This PCR relied on a set of 60 Vbeta primers and 13 Jbeta primers. Method: immunoSEQ multiplex PCR; TCRdb's copy keeps in-frame clones and lacks some. The profile shows approximately 150,000 clones, more than 60% of them singletons. Germline loops: CDR1 MNHEY, CDR2 SVGAGI. V was shortened by 2 bases and J by 4 bases, with 9 bases between the two germline ends. This CDR3 is 15 amino acids long. Specimen: PBMCs. The TCR sequence derives from a male donor in good health and CMV-seronegative. J is TRBJ1-6 and V is TRBV6-5; D ambiguous. The CDR3 coding sequence is TGTGCCAGCAGTTACACAGACACTTATAATTCACCCCTCCACTTT. Translation: CASSYTDTYNSPLHF.